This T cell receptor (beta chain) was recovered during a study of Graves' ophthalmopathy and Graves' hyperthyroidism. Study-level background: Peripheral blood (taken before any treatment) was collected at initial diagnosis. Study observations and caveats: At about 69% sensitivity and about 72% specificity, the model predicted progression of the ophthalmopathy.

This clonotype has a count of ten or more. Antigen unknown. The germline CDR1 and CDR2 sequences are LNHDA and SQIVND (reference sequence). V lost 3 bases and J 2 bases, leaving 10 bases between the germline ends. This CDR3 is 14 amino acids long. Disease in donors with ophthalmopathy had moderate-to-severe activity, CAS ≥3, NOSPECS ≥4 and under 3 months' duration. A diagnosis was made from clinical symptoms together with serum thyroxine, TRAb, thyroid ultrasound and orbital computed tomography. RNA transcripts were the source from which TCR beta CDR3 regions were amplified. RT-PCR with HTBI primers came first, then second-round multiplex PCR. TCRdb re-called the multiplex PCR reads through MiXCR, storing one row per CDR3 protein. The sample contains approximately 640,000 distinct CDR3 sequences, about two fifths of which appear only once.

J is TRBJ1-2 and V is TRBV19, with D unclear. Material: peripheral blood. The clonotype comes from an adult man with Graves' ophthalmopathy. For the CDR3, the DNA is TGTGCCAGTAGTATCTGGAACAGCAACTATGGCTACACCTTC. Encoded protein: CASSIWNSNYGYTF.